This TCR beta chain originates from a study of response to subunit inactivated influenza vaccine. Study outcomes and limitations: The authors put forward the suggestion that each seasonal influenza vaccination may bring in only a limited number of new T cells.

This CDR3 is 14 amino acids long. Between the trimmed V and J ends, which lost 2 bases and 0 bases, there was a span of 7 bases. Germline CDR1 is MGHDK and CDR2 is SYGVNS. TCRdb recomputed calls from the RT-PCR reads with MiXCR, one row per CDR3 protein. The profile shows around 520,000 distinct CDR3 sequences, about 10% of them singletons. This clonotype was counted a few times. The antigen remains undetermined. Material: PBMCs from blood, obtained on the day of vaccination. The TCR originated in a middle-aged man who received an inactivated influenza vaccine. This chain links TRBV25-1 with TRBJ2-5, with D uncertain. CDR3 region: CASSERGNQETQYF. As DNA, the CDR3 is TGTGCCAGCAGTGAACGTGGGAACCAAGAGACCCAGTACTTC.